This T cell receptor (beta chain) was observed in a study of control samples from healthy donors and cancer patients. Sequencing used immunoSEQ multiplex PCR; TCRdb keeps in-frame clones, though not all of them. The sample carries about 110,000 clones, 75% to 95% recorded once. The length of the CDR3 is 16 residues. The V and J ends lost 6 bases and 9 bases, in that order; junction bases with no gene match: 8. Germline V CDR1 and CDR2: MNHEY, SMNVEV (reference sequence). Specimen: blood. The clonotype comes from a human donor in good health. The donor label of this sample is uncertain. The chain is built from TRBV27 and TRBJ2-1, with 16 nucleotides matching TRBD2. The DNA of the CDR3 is TGTGCCAGCAGAGGGACTAGCGGGGGGGCCTTAGGTGAGCAGTTCTTC. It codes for CASRGTSGGALGEQFF.